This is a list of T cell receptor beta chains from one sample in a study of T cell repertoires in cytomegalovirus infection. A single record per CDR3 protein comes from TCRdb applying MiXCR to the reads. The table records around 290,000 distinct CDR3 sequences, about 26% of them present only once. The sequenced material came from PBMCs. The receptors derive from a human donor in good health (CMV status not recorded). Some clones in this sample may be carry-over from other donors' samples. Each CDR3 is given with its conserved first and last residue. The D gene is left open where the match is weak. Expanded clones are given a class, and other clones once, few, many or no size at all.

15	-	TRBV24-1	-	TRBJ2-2	TGTGCCACCAGCCCAGGAGGGGGCGACGCCGGGGAGCTGTTTTTT	CATSPGGGDAGELFF
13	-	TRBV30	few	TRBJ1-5	TGTGCCTGGACGGCCGGACTCGATCAGCCCCAGCATTTT	CAWTAGLDQPQHF
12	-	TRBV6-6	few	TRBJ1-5	TGTGCCAGCAGTTACTCCCGAGGGCCCCAGCATTTT	CASSYSRGPQHF
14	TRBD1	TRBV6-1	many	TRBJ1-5	TGTGCCAGCAGGCCAACAGGGGGCGGTCAGCCCCAGCATTTT	CASRPTGGGQPQHF
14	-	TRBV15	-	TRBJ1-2	TGTGCCACCTCTACGGGGGGATCCAAGTATGGCTACACCTTC	CATSTGGSKYGYTF
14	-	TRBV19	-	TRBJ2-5	TGTGCCAGTAAGACAGGTACCTGGGAGGAGACCCAGTACTTC	CASKTGTWEETQYF
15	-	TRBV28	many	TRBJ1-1	TGTGCCAGCAGTTTATCCGGCAGGGGGAACACTGAAGCTTTCTTT	CASSLSGRGNTEAFF
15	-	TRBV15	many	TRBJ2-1	TGTGCCACCAGCAGAGAGAGGGGAACAAGTAATGAGCAGTTCTTC	CATSRERGTSNEQFF
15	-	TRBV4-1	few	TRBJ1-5	TGCGCCAGCAGCCAAGCGGAGGGGGGCAATCAGCCCCAGCATTTT	CASSQAEGGNQPQHF
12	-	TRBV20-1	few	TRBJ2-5	TGCAGTGCCCCCGACCTTGGGGAGACCCAGTACTTC	CSAPDLGETQYF